Below, one T cell receptor beta chain is given with its context. Trimming took 2 bases from V and 2 from J, leaving 10 bases between them. CDR1 and CDR2 from the germline V gene are MNHEY and SVGEGT. This CDR3 has 15 amino acids. Noted time point: patch test 2, 6 weeks after DPC sensitization. Treatment in this sample: therapeutic diphenylcyclopropenone sensitization with weekly scalp DPC. The data were taken from a study of human T cells and chemical hapten exposure. About the study: Patch tests applied 0.01% DPC to the upper back, read at 6 days.

MiXCR, run by TCRdb on the RACE reads, gives a single entry per CDR3 protein. The profile shows 110,000 to 150,000 distinct CDR3 sequences, 12% of them singletons. The chain employs TRBV6-2 or TRBV6-3 and TRBJ2-4; D possibly matches TRBD1 or TRBD2 (5 bases each). The specimen was whole blood, collected in connection with sensitization to the hapten diphenylcyclopropenone (DPC). The TCR sequence derives from a woman aged 50 to 60 with alopecia areata. Some clones in this sample may be carry-over from other donors' samples. DNA for the CDR3: TGTGCCAGCAGTTACCCCCCGGGGCCCAAAAACATTCAGTACTTC. Its protein product is CASSYPPGPKNIQYF.